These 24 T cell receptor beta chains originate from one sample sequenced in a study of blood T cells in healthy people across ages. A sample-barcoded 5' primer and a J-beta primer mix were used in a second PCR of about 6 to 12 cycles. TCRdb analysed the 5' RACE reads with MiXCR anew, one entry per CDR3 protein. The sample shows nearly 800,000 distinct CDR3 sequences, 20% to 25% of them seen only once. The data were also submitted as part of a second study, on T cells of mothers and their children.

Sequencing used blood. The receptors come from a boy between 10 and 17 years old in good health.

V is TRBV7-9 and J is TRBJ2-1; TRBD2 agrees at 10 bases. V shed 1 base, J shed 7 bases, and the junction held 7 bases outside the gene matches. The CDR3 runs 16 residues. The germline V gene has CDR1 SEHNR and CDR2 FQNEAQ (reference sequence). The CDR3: CASSLVGGLAENEQFF. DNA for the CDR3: TGTGCCAGCAGCTTAGTAGGTGGACTAGCGGAAAATGAGCAGTTCTTC. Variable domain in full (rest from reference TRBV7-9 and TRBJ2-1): DTGVSQNPRHKITKRGQNVTFRCDPISEHNRLYWYRQTLGQGPEFLTYFQNEAQLEKSRLLSDRFSAERPKGSFSTLEIQRTEQGDSAMYLCASSLVGGLAENEQFFGPGTRLTVL.

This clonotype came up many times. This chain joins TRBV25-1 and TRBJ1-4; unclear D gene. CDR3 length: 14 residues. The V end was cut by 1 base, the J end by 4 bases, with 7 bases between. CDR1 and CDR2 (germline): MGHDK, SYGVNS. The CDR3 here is CASSESISNEKLFF. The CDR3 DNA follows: TGTGCCAGCAGTGAATCTATTAGTAATGAAAAACTGTTTTTT.

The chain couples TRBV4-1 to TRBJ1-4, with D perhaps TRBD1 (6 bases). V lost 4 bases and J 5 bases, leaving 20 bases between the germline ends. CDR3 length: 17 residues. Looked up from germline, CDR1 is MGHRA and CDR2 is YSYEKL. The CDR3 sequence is CASSPHGWGAENEKLFF. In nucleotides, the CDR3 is TGCGCCAGCAGCCCCCACGGATGGGGGGCCGAAAATGAAAAACTGTTTTTT.

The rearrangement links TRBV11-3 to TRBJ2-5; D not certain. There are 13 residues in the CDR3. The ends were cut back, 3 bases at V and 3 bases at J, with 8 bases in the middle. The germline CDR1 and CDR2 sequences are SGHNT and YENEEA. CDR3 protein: CASSFSPEETQYF. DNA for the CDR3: TGTGCCAGCAGCTTTTCCCCGGAAGAGACCCAGTACTTC. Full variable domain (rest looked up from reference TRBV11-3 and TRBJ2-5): EAGVVQSPRYKIIEKKQPVAFWCNPISGHNTLYWYLQNLGQGPELLIRYENEEAVDDSQLPKDRFSAERLKGVDSTLKIQPAELGDSAVYLCASSFSPEETQYFGPGTRLLVL.

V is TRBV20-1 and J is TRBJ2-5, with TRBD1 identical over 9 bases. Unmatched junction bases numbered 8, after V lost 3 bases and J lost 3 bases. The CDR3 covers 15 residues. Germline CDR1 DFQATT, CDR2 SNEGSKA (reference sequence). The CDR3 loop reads CSASSGTGYEETQYF. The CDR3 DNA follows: TGCAGTGCTAGTTCCGGGACAGGGTATGAAGAGACCCAGTACTTC.

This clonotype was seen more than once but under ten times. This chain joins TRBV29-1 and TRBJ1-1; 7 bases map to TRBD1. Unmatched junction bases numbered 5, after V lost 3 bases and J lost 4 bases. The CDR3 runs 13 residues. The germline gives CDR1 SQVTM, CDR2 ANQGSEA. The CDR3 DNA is TGCAGCGTTGAGTTCCAGGGGGGCACTGAAGCTTTCTTT. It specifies CSVEFQGGTEAFF.

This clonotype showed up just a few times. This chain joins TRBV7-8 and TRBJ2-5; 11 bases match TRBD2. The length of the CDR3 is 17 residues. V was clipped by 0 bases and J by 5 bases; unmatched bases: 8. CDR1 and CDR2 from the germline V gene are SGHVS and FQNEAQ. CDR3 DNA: TGTGCCAGCAGCTTAGCCAGGAGACTAGCGGGACGGGAGACCCAGTACTTC. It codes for CASSLARRLAGRETQYF.

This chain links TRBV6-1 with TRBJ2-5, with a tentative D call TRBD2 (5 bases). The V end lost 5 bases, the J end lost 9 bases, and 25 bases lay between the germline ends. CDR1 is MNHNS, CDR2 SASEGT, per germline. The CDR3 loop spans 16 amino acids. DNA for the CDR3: TGTGCCAGCAGTCGGCTAGTCGGAGCGACTCTCGGGGCCCAGTACTTC. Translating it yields CASSRLVGATLGAQYF.

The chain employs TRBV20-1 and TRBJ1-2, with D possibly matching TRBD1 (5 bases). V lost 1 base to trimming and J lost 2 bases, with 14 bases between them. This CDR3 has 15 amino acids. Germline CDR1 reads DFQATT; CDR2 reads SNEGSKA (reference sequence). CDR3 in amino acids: CSARVGQILNYGYTF. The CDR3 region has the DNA TGCAGTGCTAGAGTCGGACAAATACTAAACTATGGCTACACCTTC.

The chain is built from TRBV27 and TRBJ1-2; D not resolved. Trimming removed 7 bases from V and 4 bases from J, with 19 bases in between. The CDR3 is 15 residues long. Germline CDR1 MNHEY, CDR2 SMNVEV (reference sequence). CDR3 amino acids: CASNPLGRSTYGYTF. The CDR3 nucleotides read TGTGCCAGCAACCCCCTTGGCCGCTCTACCTATGGCTACACCTTC.

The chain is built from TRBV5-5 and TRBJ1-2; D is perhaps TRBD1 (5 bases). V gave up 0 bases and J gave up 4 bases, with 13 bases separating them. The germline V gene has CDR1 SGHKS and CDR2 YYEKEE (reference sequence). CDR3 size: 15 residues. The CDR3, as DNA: TGTGCCAGCAGCTTGGCTCAGGGCGGCGGCTATGGCTACACCTTC. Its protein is CASSLAQGGGYGYTF.

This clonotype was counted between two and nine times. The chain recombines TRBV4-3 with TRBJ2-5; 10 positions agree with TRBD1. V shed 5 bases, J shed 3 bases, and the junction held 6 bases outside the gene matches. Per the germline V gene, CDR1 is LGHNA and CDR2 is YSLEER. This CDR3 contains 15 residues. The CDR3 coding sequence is TGCGCCAGCAGCTCCGGGACAGGGGTCAAAGAGACCCAGTACTTC. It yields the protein CASSSGTGVKETQYF.

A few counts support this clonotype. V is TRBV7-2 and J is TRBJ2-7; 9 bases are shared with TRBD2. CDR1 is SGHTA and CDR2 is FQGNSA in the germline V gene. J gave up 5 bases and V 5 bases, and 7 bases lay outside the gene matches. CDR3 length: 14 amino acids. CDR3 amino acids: CASSAAGGQNEQYF. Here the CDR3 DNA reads TGTGCCAGCAGCGCGGCGGGAGGGCAGAACGAGCAGTACTTC. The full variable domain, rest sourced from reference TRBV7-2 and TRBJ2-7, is GAGVSQSPSNKVTEKGKDVELRCDPISGHTALYWYRQSLGQGLEFLIYFQGNSAPDKSGLPSDRFSAERTGGSVSTLTIQRTQQEDSAVYLCASSAAGGQNEQYFGPGTRLTVT.

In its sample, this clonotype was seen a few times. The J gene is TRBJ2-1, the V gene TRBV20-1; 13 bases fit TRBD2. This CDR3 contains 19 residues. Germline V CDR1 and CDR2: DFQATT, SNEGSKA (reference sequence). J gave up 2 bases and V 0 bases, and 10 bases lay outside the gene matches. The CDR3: CSARDPGTSGKVTYNEQFF. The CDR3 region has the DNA TGCAGTGCTAGAGACCCAGGGACTAGCGGGAAAGTCACCTACAATGAGCAGTTCTTC.

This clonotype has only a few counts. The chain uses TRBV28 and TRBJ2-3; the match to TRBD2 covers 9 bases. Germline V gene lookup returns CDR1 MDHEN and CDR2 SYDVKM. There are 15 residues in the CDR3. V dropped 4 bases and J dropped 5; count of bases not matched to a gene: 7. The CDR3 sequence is CASSSSGKKVDTQYF. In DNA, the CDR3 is TGTGCCAGCAGTTCTAGCGGGAAGAAGGTAGATACGCAGTATTTT. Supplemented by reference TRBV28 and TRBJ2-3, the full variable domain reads DVKVTQSSRYLVKRTGEKVFLECVQDMDHENMFWYRQDPGLGLRLIYFSYDVKMKEKGDIPEGYSVSREKKERFSLILESASTNQTSMYLCASSSSGKKVDTQYFGPGTRLTVL.

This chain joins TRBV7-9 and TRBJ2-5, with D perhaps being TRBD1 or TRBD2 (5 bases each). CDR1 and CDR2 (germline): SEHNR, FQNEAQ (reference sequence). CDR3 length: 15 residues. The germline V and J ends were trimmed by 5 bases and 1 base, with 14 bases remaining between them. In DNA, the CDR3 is TGTGCCAGCAGCCGGTACCGGGACGGCCAAGAGACCCAGTACTTC. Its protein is CASSRYRDGQETQYF.

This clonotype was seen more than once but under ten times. The DNA of the CDR3 is TGTGCCAGCAGTTTTAATGGATGGGGGCGCGTTGATGAAAAACTGTTTTTT. Translation: CASSFNGWGRVDEKLFF. V and J are TRBV12-3 or TRBV12-4 and TRBJ1-4; weak D call: TRBD1 (6 bases). The CDR3 is made up of 17 amino acids. Trimming shortened V by 3 bases and J by 6 bases, and 20 bases separated the two germline ends.

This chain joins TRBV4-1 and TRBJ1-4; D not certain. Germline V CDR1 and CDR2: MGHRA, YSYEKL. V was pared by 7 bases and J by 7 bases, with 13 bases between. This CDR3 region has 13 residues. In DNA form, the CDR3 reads TGCGCCAGCAACCCAAACATAGCTGAAAAACTGTTTTTT. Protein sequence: CASNPNIAEKLFF.

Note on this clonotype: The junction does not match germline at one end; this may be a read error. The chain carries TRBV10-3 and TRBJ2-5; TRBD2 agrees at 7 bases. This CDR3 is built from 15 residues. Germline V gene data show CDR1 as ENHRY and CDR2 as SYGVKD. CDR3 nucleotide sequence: TGTGCCATCAGAAGGAGACTAGGGGAGGCGGGGGAGCAGTCCTTC. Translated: CAIRRRLGEAGEQSF.

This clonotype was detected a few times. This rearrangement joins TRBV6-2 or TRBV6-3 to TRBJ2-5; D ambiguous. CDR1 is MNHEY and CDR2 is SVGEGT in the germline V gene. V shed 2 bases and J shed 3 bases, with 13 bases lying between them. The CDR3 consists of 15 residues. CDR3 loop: CASSYEYVREETQYF. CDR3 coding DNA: TGTGCCAGCAGTTACGAATACGTCAGAGAAGAGACCCAGTACTTC.

This CDR3 reads CASSLNADTYEQYF. CDR3 in DNA: TGTGCCAGCAGTTTAAATGCGGACACCTACGAGCAGTACTTC. The genes are TRBV28 and TRBJ2-1; D perhaps matches TRBD1 (5 bases). TRBJ2-7 explains the end of the DNA better; the J call may be wrong. Germline V lookup: CDR1 MDHEN, CDR2 SYDVKM. The length of the CDR3 is 14 residues.

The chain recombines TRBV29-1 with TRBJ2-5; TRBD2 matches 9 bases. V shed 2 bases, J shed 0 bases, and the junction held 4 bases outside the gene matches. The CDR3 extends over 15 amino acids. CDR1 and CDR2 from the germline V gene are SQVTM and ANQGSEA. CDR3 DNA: TGCAGCGTTGAATTGGCTAGCGGGAACCAAGAGACCCAGTACTTC. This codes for CSVELASGNQETQYF. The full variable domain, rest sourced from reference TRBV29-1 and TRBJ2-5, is SAVISQKPSRDICQRGTSLTIQCQVDSQVTMMFWYRQQPGQSLTLIATANQGSEATYESGFVIDKFPISRPNLTFSTLTVSNMSPEDSSIYLCSVELASGNQETQYFGPGTRLLVL.

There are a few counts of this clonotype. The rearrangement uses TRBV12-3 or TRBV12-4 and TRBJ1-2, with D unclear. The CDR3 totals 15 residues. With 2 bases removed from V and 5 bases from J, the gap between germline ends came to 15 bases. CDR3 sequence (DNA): TGTGCCAGCAGTTTAAGGTCCGGATGGAGTTATGGCTACACCTTC. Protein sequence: CASSLRSGWSYGYTF.

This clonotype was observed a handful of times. CDR3 protein: CASSPLGYEQFF. The CDR3 region has the DNA TGTGCCAGCAGCCCACTCGGGTATGAGCAGTTCTTC. The rearrangement uses TRBV7-2 and TRBJ2-1, with unresolved D. V lost 5 bases and J 8 bases, leaving 10 bases between the germline ends. The CDR3 length is 12 residues. In germline, CDR1 is SGHTA, CDR2 FQGNSA.